This T cell receptor (beta chain) was sequenced during a study of T cells in Graves' hyperthyroidism and ophthalmopathy. This clonotype showed up many times. Amplified regions were TCR beta CDR3 sequences from RNA transcripts. Using the HTBI primer set, a first-round RT-PCR was run on the TCR CDR3. TCRdb redid the calling of the multiplex PCR reads with MiXCR, one entry per CDR3 protein. The sample yields more than 350,000 distinct CDR3 sequences, about 16% seen once. Looked up from germline, CDR1 is MDHEN and CDR2 is SYDVKM. Trimming stripped 6 bases from V and 6 bases from J, with 12 bases between. The CDR3 consists of 13 residues.

The sample comprised blood. This chain joins TRBV28 and TRBJ2-4; D unresolved. The source is a woman in her twenties or thirties with Graves' hyperthyroidism. CDR3 protein: CASSPNALNIQYF. The CDR3, as DNA: TGTGCCAGCAGCCCGAACGCTCTAAACATTCAGTACTTC.